Below, 6 T cell receptor beta chains from the same sample are listed, as sequenced in a study of OX40 agonist ivuxolimab in advanced cancers. Produced via immunoSEQ multiplex PCR; TCRdb's table is partial and in-frame only. The sample records about 58,000 clones, roughly 88% being singletons. This material consisted of CD4+ or CD8+ T cells sorted from blood, taken in a trial of the OX40 agonist ivuxolimab. Every receptor here comes from an adult with an advanced solid tumor such as melanoma, head and neck, liver or kidney cancer.

This clone appeared once. V is TRBV6-6 and J is TRBJ2-7; TRBD1 is a possible D gene (6 bases). Trimming stripped 2 bases from V and 2 bases from J, with 7 bases between. Germline values: CDR1 MNHNY, CDR2 SVGAGI (reference sequence). CDR3 size: 13 residues. CDR3 sequence: CASSYNRAYEQYF. The CDR3 coding sequence is TGTGCCAGCAGTTACAACAGGGCCTACGAGCAGTACTTC.

The chain carries TRBV19 and TRBJ2-2; TRBD2 matches 13 bases. The CDR3 consists of 17 residues. CDR1 LNHDA and CDR2 SQIVND come from the germline V gene (reference sequence). V lost 4 bases to trimming and J lost 7 bases; unmatched junction nucleotides: 9. CDR3 nucleotides: TGTGCCAGTAGTAACCGCGGACTAGCGGGAGACGGCGGGGAGCTGTTTTTT. Translating gives CASSNRGLAGDGGELFF.

Only one count was recorded for this clone. The chain joins TRBV11-1 to TRBJ2-7; 11 nucleotides line up with TRBD2. The CDR3 totals 16 residues. Germline trimming cut 5 bases from V and 8 bases from J; bases unmatched to any gene: 14. The germline V gene has CDR1 SGHAT and CDR2 FQDESV (reference sequence). The CDR3 here is CASSPGGTSGVGKQYF. DNA for the CDR3: TGTGCCAGCAGCCCCGGCGGGACTAGCGGCGTTGGGAAGCAGTACTTC.

The chain employs TRBV18 and TRBJ2-7, with D perhaps given as TRBD1 or TRBD2 (6 bases each). The CDR3 loop spans 15 amino acids. Germline CDR1 is KGHSH and CDR2 is LQKENI. V was shortened by 1 base and J by 1 base, with 11 bases between the two germline ends. The CDR3 sequence: CASSPQGGQSYEQYF. As DNA, the CDR3 is TGTGCCAGCTCACCACAGGGGGGCCAGTCCTACGAGCAGTACTTC.

The CDR3 loop reads CASSLQVLGEQFF. The DNA for the CDR3 is TGTGCCAGCAGTTTACAGGTGCTAGGAGAGCAGTTCTTC. This chain links TRBV2 with TRBJ2-1; possible D gene TRBD1, 5 bases. Germline V CDR1 and CDR2: SNHLY, FYNNEI. Trimming cost V 5 bases and J 10 bases, with 15 bases left between them. This CDR3 is 13 amino acids long.

The gene calls are TRBV5-1 and TRBJ2-2; D not certain. Trimming pared 6 bases from V and 3 bases from J, leaving 12 bases between. This CDR3 is built from 14 residues. CDR1 and CDR2 (germline): SGHRS, YFSETQ. CDR3 DNA: TGCGCCAGCAAGTACACCGATCACACCGGGGAGCTGTTTTTT. This encodes CASKYTDHTGELFF.